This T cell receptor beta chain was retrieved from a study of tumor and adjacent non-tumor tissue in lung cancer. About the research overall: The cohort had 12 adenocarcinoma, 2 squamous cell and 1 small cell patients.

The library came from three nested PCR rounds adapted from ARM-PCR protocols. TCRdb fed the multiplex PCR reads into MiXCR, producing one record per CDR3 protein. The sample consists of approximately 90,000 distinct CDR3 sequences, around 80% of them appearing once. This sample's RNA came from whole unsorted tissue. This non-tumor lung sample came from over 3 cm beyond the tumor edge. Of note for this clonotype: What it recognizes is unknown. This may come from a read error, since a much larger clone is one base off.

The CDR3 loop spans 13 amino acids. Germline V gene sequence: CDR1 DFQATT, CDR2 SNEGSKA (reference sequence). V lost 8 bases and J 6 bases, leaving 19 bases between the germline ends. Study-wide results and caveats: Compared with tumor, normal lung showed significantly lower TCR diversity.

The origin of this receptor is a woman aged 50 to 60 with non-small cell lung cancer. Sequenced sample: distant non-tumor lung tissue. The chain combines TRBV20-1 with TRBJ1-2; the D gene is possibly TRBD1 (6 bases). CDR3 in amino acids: CSTLLQGRNGYTF. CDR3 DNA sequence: TGCAGTACCCTTCTACAGGGAAGGAATGGCTACACCTTC.